These T cell receptor beta chains were read from a single sample in a study of response to subunit inactivated influenza vaccine. One entry per CDR3 protein, called by TCRdb with MiXCR from the RT-PCR reads. The sample lists roughly 670,000 distinct CDR3 sequences, about 14% occurring once. The starting material was PBMCs from blood, obtained about 14 days before vaccination. These receptors were taken from a man aged 50-59 years who received an inactivated influenza vaccine. Both conserved end residues are part of each CDR3. The D gene is left open where the match is weak. Clone size is stated in some rows and not others, as once, few, many or a class when expanded.

clone_size: NA
v_call: TRBV27
j_call: TRBJ2-3
cdr3_length: 14
d_call: NA
cdr3_nt: TGTGCCAGCAGTTTATCTGCCGGGGGAGATACGCAGTATTTT
cdr3_aa: CASSLSAGGDTQYF

clone_size: few
v_call: TRBV20-1
j_call: TRBJ2-1
cdr3_length: 14
d_call: TRBD2
cdr3_nt: TGCAGTGCTAGAGAAAGCGGGGGGTACAATGAGCAGTTCTTC
cdr3_aa: CSARESGGYNEQFF

clone_size: NA
v_call: TRBV20-1
j_call: TRBJ2-1
cdr3_length: 13
d_call: NA
cdr3_nt: TGCAGTGCTAGAGGCCCAGGGGAGGATGAGCAGTTCTTC
cdr3_aa: CSARGPGEDEQFF

clone_size: NA
v_call: TRBV5-1
j_call: TRBJ1-1
cdr3_length: 14
d_call: NA
cdr3_nt: TGCGCCAGCAGCTTCGACGGGGGGAACACTGAAGCTTTCTTT
cdr3_aa: CASSFDGGNTEAFF

clone_size: NA
v_call: TRBV7-9
j_call: TRBJ2-2
cdr3_length: 15
d_call: NA
cdr3_nt: TGTGCCAGCAGCAAGCGAGGCGGGGTCACCGGGGAGCTGTTTTTT
cdr3_aa: CASSKRGGVTGELFF

clone_size: NA
v_call: TRBV6-5
j_call: TRBJ1-2
cdr3_length: 14
d_call: NA
cdr3_nt: TGTGCCAGCAGTTACGCGCCCTTCAACTATGGCTACACCTTC
cdr3_aa: CASSYAPFNYGYTF

clone_size: many
v_call: TRBV20-1
j_call: TRBJ2-4
cdr3_length: 15
d_call: TRBD1
cdr3_nt: TGCAGTGCTAGACCCCAGGGGGCTAGCAAAAACATTCAGTACTTC
cdr3_aa: CSARPQGASKNIQYF

clone_size: NA
v_call: TRBV7-9
j_call: TRBJ2-7
cdr3_length: 12
d_call: NA
cdr3_nt: TGTGCCAGCAGCCGGGGTAGTTTGGAGCAGTACTTC
cdr3_aa: CASSRGSLEQYF

clone_size: NA
v_call: TRBV29-1
j_call: TRBJ1-2
cdr3_length: 14
d_call: TRBD1
cdr3_nt: TGCAGCGTTGAAGGACAGGGTGGTGCCTATGGCTACACCTTC
cdr3_aa: CSVEGQGGAYGYTF

clone_size: few
v_call: TRBV20-1
j_call: TRBJ1-5
cdr3_length: 15
d_call: NA
cdr3_nt: TGCAGTGCTAGATGGCTCGGACAAAGGATCAAGCCCCAGCATTTT
cdr3_aa: CSARWLGQRIKPQHF

clone_size: many
v_call: TRBV11-2
j_call: TRBJ2-1
cdr3_length: 15
d_call: NA
cdr3_nt: TGTGCCAGCAGCTTAGGCAGGGGTGTTTTGGGTGAGCAGTTCTTC
cdr3_aa: CASSLGRGVLGEQFF

clone_size: NA
v_call: TRBV2
j_call: TRBJ1-4
cdr3_length: 13
d_call: NA
cdr3_nt: TGTGCCAGCAGGCTGGACAGCTCGGGAAAACTGTTTTTT
cdr3_aa: CASRLDSSGKLFF

clone_size: NA
v_call: TRBV7-2
j_call: TRBJ2-2
cdr3_length: 14
d_call: NA
cdr3_nt: TGTGCCAGCAGGGATCAGGCGAACACCGGGGAGCTGTTTTTT
cdr3_aa: CASRDQANTGELFF